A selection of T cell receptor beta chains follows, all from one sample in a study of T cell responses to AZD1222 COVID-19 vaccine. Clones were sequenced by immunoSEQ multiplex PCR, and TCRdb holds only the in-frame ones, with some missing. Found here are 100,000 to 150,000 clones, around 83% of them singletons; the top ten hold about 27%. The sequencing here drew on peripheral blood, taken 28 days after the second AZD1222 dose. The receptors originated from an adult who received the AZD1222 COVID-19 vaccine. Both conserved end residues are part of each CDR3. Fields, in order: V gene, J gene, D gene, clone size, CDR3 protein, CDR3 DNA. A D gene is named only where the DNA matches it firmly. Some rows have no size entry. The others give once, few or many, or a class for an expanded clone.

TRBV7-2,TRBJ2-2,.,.,CASSSTGVGTGELFF,TGTGCCAGCAGCTCCACAGGTGTAGGGACCGGGGAGCTGTTTTTT
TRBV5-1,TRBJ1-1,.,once,CASSLTGTTEAFF,TGCGCCAGCAGCTTAACAGGGACGACTGAAGCTTTCTTT
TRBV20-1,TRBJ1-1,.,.,CSASEGGNTEAFF,TGCAGTGCTAGTGAGGGGGGAAACACTGAAGCTTTCTTT
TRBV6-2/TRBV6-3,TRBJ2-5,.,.,CASSYGEGTLAETQYF,TGTGCCAGCAGTTACGGTGAGGGGACCTTAGCAGAGACCCAGTACTTC
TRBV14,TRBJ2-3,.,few,CASSPRTDTQYF,TGTGCCAGCAGCCCCCGGACAGATACGCAGTATTTT
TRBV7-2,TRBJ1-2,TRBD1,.,CASTLTGGGYGYTF,TGTGCCAGCACCCTGACAGGGGGCGGGTATGGCTACACCTTC
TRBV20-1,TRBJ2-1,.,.,CSASNPMASWDEQFF,TGCAGTGCTAGTAATCCGATGGCATCCTGGGATGAGCAGTTCTTC
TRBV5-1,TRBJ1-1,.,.,CASSLKQGNTEAFF,TGCGCCAGCAGCCTAAAACAGGGGAACACTGAAGCTTTCTTT
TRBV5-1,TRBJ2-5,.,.,CASSGESPREETQYF,TGCGCCAGCAGCGGGGAAAGCCCCCGAGAAGAGACCCAGTACTTC
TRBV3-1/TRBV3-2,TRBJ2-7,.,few,CASSQDLGGAPSYEQYF,TGTGCCAGCAGCCAAGATCTGGGGGGGGCCCCCTCCTACGAGCAGTACTTC
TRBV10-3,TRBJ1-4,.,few,CAISGGAATNEKLFF,TGTGCCATCAGTGGAGGAGCTGCAACTAATGAAAAACTGTTTTTT
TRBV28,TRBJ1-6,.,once,CAIVRAGHNSPLHF,TGTGCCATTGTGAGGGCTGGGCATAATTCACCCCTCCACTTT
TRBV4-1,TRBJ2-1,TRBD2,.,CASSQENSGAVHEQFF,TGCGCCAGCAGCCAAGAGAATAGCGGGGCAGTTCATGAGCAGTTCTTC
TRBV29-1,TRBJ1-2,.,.,CSVDSDRLYGYTF,TGCAGCGTAGACTCCGACAGGCTGTATGGCTACACCTTC
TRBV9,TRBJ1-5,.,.,CASSLEGNSNQPQHF,TGTGCCAGCAGTCTCGAGGGGAATAGCAATCAGCCCCAGCATTTT
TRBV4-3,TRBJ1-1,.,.,CASSPSIMNTEAFF,TGCGCCAGCAGCCCCAGCATAATGAACACTGAAGCTTTCTTT
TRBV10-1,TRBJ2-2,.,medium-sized,CASTQENRARTGELFF,TGCGCCAGCACCCAAGAAAACAGGGCGCGAACCGGGGAGCTGTTTTTT
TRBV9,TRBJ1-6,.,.,CASSVLTEHSPLHF,TGTGCCAGCAGCGTTTTGACAGAGCATTCACCCCTCCACTTT
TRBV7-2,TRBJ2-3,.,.,CASSLLGGVPDTQYF,TGTGCCAGCAGCTTATTGGGCGGGGTCCCAGATACGCAGTATTTT
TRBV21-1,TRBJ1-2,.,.,CASSKRDRGTYGYTF,TGTGCCAGCAGCAAAAGGGATCGGGGGACCTATGGCTACACCTTC
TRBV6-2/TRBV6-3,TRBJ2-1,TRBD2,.,CASSYGPAGGQDNEQFF,TGTGCCAGCAGTTACGGACCAGCGGGGGGCCAGGACAATGAGCAGTTCTTC
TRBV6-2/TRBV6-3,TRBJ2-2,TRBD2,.,CASSFSGLAGAGELFF,TGTGCCAGCAGTTTCTCGGGACTAGCGGGGGCCGGGGAGCTGTTTTTT
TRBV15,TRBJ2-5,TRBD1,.,CATSRDPGQGRETQYF,TGTGCCACCAGCAGAGACCCCGGACAGGGACGAGAGACCCAGTACTTC
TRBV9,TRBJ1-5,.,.,CASSVAGNSNQPQHF,TGTGCCAGCAGCGTAGCGGGGAATAGCAATCAGCCCCAGCATTTT
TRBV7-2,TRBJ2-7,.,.,CASSLEQGNEQYF,TGTGCCAGCAGCTTAGAACAGGGTAACGAGCAGTACTTC
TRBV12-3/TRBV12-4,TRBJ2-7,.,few,CASRGGGWDEQYF,TGTGCCAGCAGGGGAGGGGGCTGGGACGAGCAGTACTTC
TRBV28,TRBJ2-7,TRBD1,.,CASSLTGEIYEQYF,TGTGCCAGCAGTTTGACAGGGGAAATCTACGAGCAGTACTTC
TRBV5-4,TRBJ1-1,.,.,CASSWLRSNTEAFF,TGTGCCAGCAGCTGGTTAAGGTCGAACACTGAAGCTTTCTTT
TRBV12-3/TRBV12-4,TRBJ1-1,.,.,CASSSGLNRVF,TGTGCCAGCAGTTCAGGGTTAAATAGGGTTTTT
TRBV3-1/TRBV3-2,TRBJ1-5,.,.,CASSQEISQTQPQHF,TGTGCCAGCAGCCAAGAAATCAGTCAGACCCAGCCCCAGCATTTT
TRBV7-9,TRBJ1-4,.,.,CASSLAGGGEKLFF,TGTGCCAGCAGCTTGGCGGGAGGGGGTGAAAAACTGTTTTTT
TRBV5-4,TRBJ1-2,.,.,CASSLGHLDAF,TGTGCCAGCAGCTTGGGACACCTTGACGCCTTC
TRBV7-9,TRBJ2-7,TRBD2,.,CASSAPGLAGYEQYF,TGTGCCAGCAGCGCACCGGGACTAGCAGGCTACGAGCAGTACTTC
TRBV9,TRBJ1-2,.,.,CASERGPNGYTF,TGTGCCAGCGAACGGGGCCCGAATGGCTACACCTTC
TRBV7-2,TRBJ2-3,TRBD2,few,CASRKPGLAADTQYF,TGTGCCAGCAGAAAACCGGGACTAGCCGCAGATACGCAGTATTTT
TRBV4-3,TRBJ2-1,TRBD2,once,CASSRDSGTSNEQFF,TGCGCCAGCAGCCGAGATTCCGGGACTAGCAATGAGCAGTTCTTC
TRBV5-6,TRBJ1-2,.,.,CASSLFAGGGYGYTF,TGTGCCAGCAGCTTGTTTGCAGGAGGAGGCTATGGCTACACCTTC
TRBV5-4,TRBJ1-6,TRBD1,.,CASSSYRGGMDSPLHF,TGTGCCAGCAGCTCCTACAGGGGAGGAATGGATTCACCCCTCCACTTT
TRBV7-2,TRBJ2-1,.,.,CASTWRGGYNEQFF,TGTGCCAGCACCTGGAGGGGGGGATACAATGAGCAGTTCTTC
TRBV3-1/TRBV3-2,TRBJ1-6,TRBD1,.,CASSLGQVGNSPLHF,TGTGCCAGCAGCCTTGGACAGGTTGGTAATTCACCCCTCCACTTT
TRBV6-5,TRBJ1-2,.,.,CASSYSGGAGGGYTF,TGTGCCAGCAGTTACTCGGGAGGGGCTGGGGGTGGCTACACCTTC
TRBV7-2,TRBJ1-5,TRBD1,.,CASSKNGVQGAQPQHF,TGTGCCAGCAGCAAAAACGGTGTTCAGGGGGCTCAGCCCCAGCATTTT
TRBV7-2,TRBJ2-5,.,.,CASSTNRLPLGTQYF,TGTGCCAGCAGCACCAACCGACTGCCCCTAGGGACCCAGTACTTC
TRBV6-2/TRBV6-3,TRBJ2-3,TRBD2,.,CASSYSMTSWATDTQYF,TGTGCCAGCAGTTACTCGATGACTAGCTGGGCCACAGATACGCAGTATTTT
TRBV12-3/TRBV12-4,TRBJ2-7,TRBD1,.,CASSTTGFEQYF,TGTGCCAGCAGTACGACAGGGTTCGAGCAGTACTTC
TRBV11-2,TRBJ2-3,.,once,CASSLERADTQYF,TGTGCCAGCAGCTTAGAGAGGGCCGATACGCAGTATTTT
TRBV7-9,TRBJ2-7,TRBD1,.,CASSSLTGGRSYEQYF,TGTGCCAGCAGCTCTTTGACAGGGGGCCGCTCCTACGAGCAGTACTTC
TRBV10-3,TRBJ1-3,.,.,CAMRGGQEDTIYF,TGTGCCATGCGTGGGGGGCAGGAAGACACCATATATTTT
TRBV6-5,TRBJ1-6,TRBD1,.,CASTGDRGSPLHF,TGTGCCAGCACCGGGGACAGGGGTTCACCCCTCCACTTT
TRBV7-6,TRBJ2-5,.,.,CASSLGIGGPTQETQYF,TGTGCCAGCAGCTTAGGGATAGGGGGACCTACCCAAGAGACCCAGTACTTC
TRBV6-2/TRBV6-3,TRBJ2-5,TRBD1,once,CASRPGTGGETQYF,TGTGCCAGCAGACCTGGGACAGGGGGAGAGACCCAGTACTTC
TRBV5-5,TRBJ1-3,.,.,CASSLQGSGNTIYF,TGTGCCAGCAGCCTACAGGGATCAGGAAACACCATATATTTT
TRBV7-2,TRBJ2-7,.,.,CASSLNFGTVEQYF,TGTGCCAGCAGCTTGAACTTTGGGACTGTCGAGCAGTACTTC
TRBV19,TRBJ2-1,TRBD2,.,CASSTGGGVNEQFF,TGTGCCAGTAGTACAGGCGGGGGGGTGAATGAGCAGTTCTTC
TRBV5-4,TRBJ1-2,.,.,CASSSPGLYGYTF,TGTGCCAGCAGCTCACCGGGTCTCTATGGCTACACCTTC
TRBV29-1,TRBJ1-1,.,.,CSVEPSMNTEAFF,TGCAGCGTTGAACCCTCGATGAACACTGAAGCTTTCTTT
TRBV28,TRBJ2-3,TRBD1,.,CASSLWDSSTDTQYF,TGTGCCAGCAGTTTGTGGGACAGTAGCACAGATACGCAGTATTTT
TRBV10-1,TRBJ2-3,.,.,CASSASTTDTQYF,TGCGCCAGCAGTGCGTCGACCACAGATACGCAGTATTTT
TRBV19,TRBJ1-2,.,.,CASSPGQKRDGYTF,TGTGCCAGCTCTCCCGGACAGAAACGAGATGGCTACACCTTC